The clone carrying this T cell receptor (beta chain) was seen once. Antigen: not known. Primers included in the PCR were 60 Vbeta and 13 Jbeta primers. Sequencing was performed with immunoSEQ multiplex PCR; in TCRdb, only in-frame clones are kept and a portion is missing. The sample has about 160,000 clones, around 78% seen once. This sample is drawn from a study of cytomegalovirus exposure and HLA in healthy donors. Study-wide findings and caveats: The CMV antigen specificity of a few CMV-associated chains was confirmed through in vitro analysis. Investigators reported about 160 TCR beta chains as tied to cytomegalovirus. A later analysis found common viral pathogens apparently linked to several of the most significant clusters. The later analysis indicated that the majority of CMV-associated TCR beta chains appeared HLA-restricted.

Deletions cut 4 bases from V and 10 bases from J, with 13 bases between. CDR1 LNHDA and CDR2 SQIVND come from the germline V gene (reference sequence). This CDR3 region has 12 residues. The TCR originated in a woman aged 35 to 49 in good health and CMV-seronegative. The sample taken for sequencing was PBMCs. V usage is TRBV19 and J usage is TRBJ1-2; D not certain. CDR3 residues: CASSTPPVNYTF. The CDR3 coding sequence is TGTGCCAGTAGTACACCACCGGTAAACTACACCTTC.